This T cell receptor beta chain was observed in a study of OX40 agonist ivuxolimab in advanced cancers. Patients were ineligible given autoimmune disease history or systemic immunosuppression. Germline CDR1 reads LNHDA; CDR2 reads SQIVND (reference sequence). CDR3 length: 14 amino acids. Trimming left V 5 bases short and J 6 bases short, with 14 bases between. Remarks on this clone: Its antigen is unidentified.

The table came from immunoSEQ multiplex PCR; TCRdb's copy has only in-frame clones and leaves some out. The data show 60,000 to 75,000 clones, with 88% seen just once and more than 4.5% held by the top ten. Findings and caveats of the study: Compared with CD4+, CD8+ T cells on average had more expanded clones. A proportion of nonresponders additionally exhibited low normalized T-cell clonal expansion.

This TCR derives from an adult with an advanced solid tumor such as melanoma, head and neck, liver or kidney cancer. V gene TRBV19 combines with J gene TRBJ2-1; D is perhaps TRBD2 (5 bases). Material: CD4+ or CD8+ T cells sorted from blood, obtained in a trial of the OX40 agonist ivuxolimab. The CDR3 loop is CASSHGREGNEQFF. CDR3 in DNA: TGTGCCAGTAGTCACGGGCGAGAGGGCAATGAGCAGTTCTTC.